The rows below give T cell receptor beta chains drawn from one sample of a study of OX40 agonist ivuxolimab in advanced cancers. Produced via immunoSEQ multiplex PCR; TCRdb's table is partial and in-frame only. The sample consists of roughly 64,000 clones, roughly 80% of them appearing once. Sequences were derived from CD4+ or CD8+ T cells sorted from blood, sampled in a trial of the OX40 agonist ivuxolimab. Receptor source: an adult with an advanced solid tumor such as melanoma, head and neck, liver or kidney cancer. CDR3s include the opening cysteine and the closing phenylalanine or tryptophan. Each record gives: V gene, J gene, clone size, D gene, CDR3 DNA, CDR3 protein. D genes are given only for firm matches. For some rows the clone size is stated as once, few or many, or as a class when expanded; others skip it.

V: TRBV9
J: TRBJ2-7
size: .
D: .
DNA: TGTGCCAGCAGCGTAGAGGGGGTAAGGGTAGGGGAGCAGTACTTC
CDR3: CASSVEGVRVGEQYF

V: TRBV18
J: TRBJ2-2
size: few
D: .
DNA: TGTGCCAGCTCAGTGGCGAACACCGGGGAGCTGTTTTTT
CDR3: CASSVANTGELFF

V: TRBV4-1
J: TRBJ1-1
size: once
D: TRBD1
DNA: TGCGCCAGCAGCCCCGGACAGGGGAGGCTAGGCACTGAAGCTTTCTTT
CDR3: CASSPGQGRLGTEAFF

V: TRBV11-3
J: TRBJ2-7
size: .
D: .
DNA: TGTGCCAGCAGCTTAGAAGGGTACGGGCCCTACGAGCAGTACTTC
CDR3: CASSLEGYGPYEQYF

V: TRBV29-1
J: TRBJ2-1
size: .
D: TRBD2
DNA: TGCAGCGTGGACGGGACTAGCGGGAGGAGTGAGCAGTTCTTC
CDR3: CSVDGTSGRSEQFF

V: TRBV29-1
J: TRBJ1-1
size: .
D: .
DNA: TGCAGCGTTGAATTGGGCGGGGGCACTGAAGCTTTCTTT
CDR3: CSVELGGGTEAFF

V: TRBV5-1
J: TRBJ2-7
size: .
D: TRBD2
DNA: TGCGCCAGCACCAGACTAGCGGGAGAGTCCGAGCAGTACTTC
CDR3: CASTRLAGESEQYF

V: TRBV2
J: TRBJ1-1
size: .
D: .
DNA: TGTGCCAGCAGCCCCGACAGAAAAGCTTTCTTT
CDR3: CASSPDRKAFF

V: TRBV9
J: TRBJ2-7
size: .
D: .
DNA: TGTGCCAGCAGCGTCTATTGTGGCCGCCCGTCGTGCTCCTACGAGCAGTACTTC
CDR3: CASSVYCGRPSCSYEQYF

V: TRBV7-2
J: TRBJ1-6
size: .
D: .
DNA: TGTGCCAGCAGCTCCCTAAGTAATTCACCCCTCCACTTT
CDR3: CASSSLSNSPLHF

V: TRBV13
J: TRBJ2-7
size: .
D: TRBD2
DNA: TGTGCCAGCAGAAAACGCCTGGGACTAGAGACCTACGAGCAGTACTTC
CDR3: CASRKRLGLETYEQYF

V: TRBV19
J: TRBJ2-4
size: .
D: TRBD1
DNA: TGTGCCAGTAGTAACAACAGGGGGTCCAAAAACATTCAGTACTTC
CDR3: CASSNNRGSKNIQYF

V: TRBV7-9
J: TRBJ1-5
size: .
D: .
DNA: TGTGCCAGCAGCTTCGGAGGGGTTGGGGGAACGGGTCAGCCCCAGCATTTT
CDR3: CASSFGGVGGTGQPQHF

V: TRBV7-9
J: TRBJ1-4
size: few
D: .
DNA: TGTGCCAGCAGCTCAGCCCTGGGAGCAACTAATGAAAAACTGTTTTTT
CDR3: CASSSALGATNEKLFF

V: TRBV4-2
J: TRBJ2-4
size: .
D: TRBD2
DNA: TGTGCCAGCAGCCCTTTGACTAGCGGCAAAAACATTCAGTACTTC
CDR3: CASSPLTSGKNIQYF

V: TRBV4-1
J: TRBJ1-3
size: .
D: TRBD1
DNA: TGCGCCAGCAGCCAAGGACAGGGTCCCGGAAACACCATATATTTT
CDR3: CASSQGQGPGNTIYF

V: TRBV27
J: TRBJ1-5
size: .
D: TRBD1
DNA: TGTGCCAGCAGTGAAGGACAGGGCTATTACAATCAGCCCCAGCATTTT
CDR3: CASSEGQGYYNQPQHF

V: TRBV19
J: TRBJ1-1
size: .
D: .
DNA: TGTGCCAGTAGTATGAGAAAAAGTTTGGGGATTGAGAGAACTGAAGCTTTCTTT
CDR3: CASSMRKSLGIERTEAFF